What follows are 8 T cell receptor beta chains derived from one specimen sequenced in a study of blood T cell repertoires in COVID-19. This table comes from immunoSEQ multiplex PCR, and its TCRdb copy is limited to in-frame clones, with some not included. The sample contains 200,000 to 300,000 clones, about four fifths of which appear only once. Specimen: PBMCs or T cells enriched from blood (not recorded which). These receptors all come from a woman in her thirties or forties who had been exposed to COVID-19.

The rearrangement links TRBV5-5 to TRBJ2-3; TRBD2 matches 7 bases. The CDR3 totals 16 residues. Unmatched junction bases numbered 10, after V lost 0 bases and J lost 6 bases. Germline V CDR1 and CDR2: SGHKS, YYEKEE (reference sequence). The CDR3 reads CASSLAPASGLDTQYF. Here the CDR3 DNA reads TGTGCCAGCAGCTTGGCCCCGGCTAGCGGCCTGGATACGCAGTATTTT.

The chain couples TRBV11-2 to TRBJ1-1; TRBD1 matches 9 bases. CDR1 is SGHAT, CDR2 FQNNGV, per germline. The CDR3 spans 16 residues. J was trimmed by 1 base and V by 3 bases; bases with no gene match: 6. The CDR3 sequence: CASSLVSGQGNTEAFF. DNA of the CDR3: TGTGCCAGCAGCTTGGTTTCGGGACAGGGGAACACTGAAGCTTTCTTT.

This chain links TRBV5-1 with TRBJ2-7; D might be TRBD1 (8 bases). The germline V gene encodes CDR1 SGHRS and CDR2 YFSETQ. V lost 0 bases and J lost 7, with 23 bases in between. The CDR3 consists of 17 residues. The CDR3 bases are TGCGCCAGCAGCTTGGCCGGGGGAGACAGGGGAGGGCATGAGCAGTACTTC. It translates to CASSLAGGDRGGHEQYF.

The chain combines TRBV30 with TRBJ1-1; D is possibly TRBD1 (5 bases). The CDR3 consists of 12 residues. Germline lookup yields CDR1 GTSNPN and CDR2 SVGIG (reference sequence). V lost 2 bases to trimming and J lost 6 bases, with 10 bases between them. The CDR3 spells CAWSFRGAEAFF. CDR3 DNA sequence: TGTGCCTGGAGTTTCCGGGGGGCTGAAGCTTTCTTT.

This clone was detected only once. This sequence joins TRBV19 and TRBJ1-2, with D perhaps TRBD1 (5 bases). CDR1 and CDR2 from the germline V gene are LNHDA and SQIVND (reference sequence). Trimming took off 9 bases at V and 4 bases at J, with 21 bases between the two ends. The CDR3 has 15 residues. This chain's CDR3 is CASRGNDGNSYGYTF. The CDR3 DNA sequence: TGTGCCAGCCGGGGGAACGACGGAAACTCCTATGGCTACACCTTC.

The chain couples TRBV28 to TRBJ2-2; 8 bases are a match to TRBD1. With 4 bases clipped from V and 3 bases from J, the junction kept 4 bases outside the gene matches. The CDR3 contains 15 residues. From germline, CDR1 is MDHEN and CDR2 SYDVKM. The CDR3 nucleotides are TGTGCCAGCAGTTCCGGGACAGGTGACACCGGGGAGCTGTTTTTT. Protein: CASSSGTGDTGELFF.

The DNA of the CDR3 is TGTGCCAGCAGCCCAAGGGACAGGGATGCCCCCTATGGCTACACCTTC. As protein: CASSPRDRDAPYGYTF. This sequence joins TRBV7-8 and TRBJ1-2; 9 bases are shared with TRBD1. J was trimmed by 4 bases and V by 5 bases; bases with no gene match: 11. Germline V CDR1 and CDR2: SGHVS, FQNEAQ. CDR3 length: 16 amino acids.

The V gene is TRBV7-2, the J gene TRBJ2-1, with D possibly matching TRBD1 (5 bases). Germline CDR1 SGHTA, CDR2 FQGNSA. Trimming shortened V by 5 bases and J by 4 bases, and 12 bases separated the two germline ends. The CDR3 extends over 14 amino acids. Written as DNA, the CDR3 is TGTGCCAGCAGCCCACGGCAGGGTTACAATGAGCAGTTCTTC. Protein sequence: CASSPRQGYNEQFF. Full variable domain (rest looked up from reference TRBV7-2 and TRBJ2-1): GAGVSQSPSNKVTEKGKDVELRCDPISGHTALYWYRQSLGQGLEFLIYFQGNSAPDKSGLPSDRFSAERTGGSVSTLTIQRTQQEDSAVYLCASSPRQGYNEQFFGPGTRLTVL.